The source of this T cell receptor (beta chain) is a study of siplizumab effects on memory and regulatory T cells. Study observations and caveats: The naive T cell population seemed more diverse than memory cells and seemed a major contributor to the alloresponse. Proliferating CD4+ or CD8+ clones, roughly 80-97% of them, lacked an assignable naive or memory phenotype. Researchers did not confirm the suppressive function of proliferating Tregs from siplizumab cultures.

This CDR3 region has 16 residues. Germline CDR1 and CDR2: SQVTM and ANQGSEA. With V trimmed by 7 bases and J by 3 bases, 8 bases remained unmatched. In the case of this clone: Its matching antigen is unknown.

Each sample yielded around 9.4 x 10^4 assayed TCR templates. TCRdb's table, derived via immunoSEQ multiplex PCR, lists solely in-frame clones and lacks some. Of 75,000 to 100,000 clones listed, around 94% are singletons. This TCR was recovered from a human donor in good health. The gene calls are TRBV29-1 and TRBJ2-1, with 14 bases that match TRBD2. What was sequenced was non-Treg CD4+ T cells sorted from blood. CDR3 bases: TGCAGCGCCTCCTCGGGACTAGCGGGAGTCTACAATGAGCAGTTCTTC. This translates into CSASSGLAGVYNEQFF.